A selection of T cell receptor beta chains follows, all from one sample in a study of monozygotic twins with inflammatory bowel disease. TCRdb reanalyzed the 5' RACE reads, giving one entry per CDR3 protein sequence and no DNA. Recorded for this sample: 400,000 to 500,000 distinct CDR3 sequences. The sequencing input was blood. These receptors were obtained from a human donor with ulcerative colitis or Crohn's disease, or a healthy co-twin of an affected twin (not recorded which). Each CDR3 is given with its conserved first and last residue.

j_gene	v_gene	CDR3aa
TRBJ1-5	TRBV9	CASSVGVNQPQHF
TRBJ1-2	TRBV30	CAWRRPGTGNFYGYTF
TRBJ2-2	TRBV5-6	CASSDYRDSNTGELFF
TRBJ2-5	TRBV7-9	CASSFDGPTSGGETQYF
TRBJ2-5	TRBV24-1	CATSDYPGRKETQYF
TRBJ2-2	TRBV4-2	CASSQGRGKNTGELFF
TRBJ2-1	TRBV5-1	CASSLAPGNDEQFF
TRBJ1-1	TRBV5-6	CASSLFTRGLYTEAFF
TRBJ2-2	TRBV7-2	CASSATDSSGELFF
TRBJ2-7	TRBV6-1	CASSGEGHYEQYF
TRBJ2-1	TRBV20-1	CSARDPGGPSSYNEQFF
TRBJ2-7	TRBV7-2	CASSLHPGPYEQYF
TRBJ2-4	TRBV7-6	CASSSLRDRGNIQYF
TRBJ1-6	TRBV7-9	CASSLTGTYSPLHF
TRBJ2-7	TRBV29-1	CSVGRDSSYEQYF
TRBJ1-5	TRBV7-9	CASSSGSDQPQHF
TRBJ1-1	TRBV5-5	CASRSDGSAGTEAFF
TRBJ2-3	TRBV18	CASSPRWAGGRDTQYF
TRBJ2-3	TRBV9	CASSVRGGRTDTQYF
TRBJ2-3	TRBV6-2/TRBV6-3	CASYSGRTDTQYF
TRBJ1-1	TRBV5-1	CASSGWSGTEAFF
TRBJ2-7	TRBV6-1	CASSLTSGGASGTYEQYF
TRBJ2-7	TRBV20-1	CSASERERNNYEQYF
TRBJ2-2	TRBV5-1	CASSLREGNTGELFF
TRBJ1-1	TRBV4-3	CASSEGRVLNTEAFF
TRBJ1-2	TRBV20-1	CSASESTIYGYTF
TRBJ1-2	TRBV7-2	CASSFRTGQANYGYTF
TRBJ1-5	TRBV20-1	CSAAPGQGSQPQHF
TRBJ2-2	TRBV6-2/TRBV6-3	CASSSSRDTGELFF
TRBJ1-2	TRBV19	CVSKGQGSHGYTF
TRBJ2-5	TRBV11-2	CASSPGLAGGGVRETQYF
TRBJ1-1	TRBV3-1	CASSLPGLATEAFF
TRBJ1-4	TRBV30	CAWSEGQGSPNEKLFF
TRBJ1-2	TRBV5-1	CASSFVDRATYGYTF
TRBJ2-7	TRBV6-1	CASKPDRIRDEQYF
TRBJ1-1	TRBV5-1	CASSFSTENTEAFF
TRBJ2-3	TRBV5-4	CASSLDVTSRADTQYF
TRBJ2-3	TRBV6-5	CASSYPTPNTQYF
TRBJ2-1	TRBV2	CASKRDSYNEQFF
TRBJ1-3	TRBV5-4	CASSLMGPGNTIYF
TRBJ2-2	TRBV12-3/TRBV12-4	CASSFRVLFSANTGELFF
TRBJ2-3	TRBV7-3	CASSLRQPGALTDTQYF
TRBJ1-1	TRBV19	CASRIQGAEAFF
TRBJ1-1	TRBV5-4	CAGQGWNTEAFF
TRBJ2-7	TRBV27	CASSLLAGHYEQYF
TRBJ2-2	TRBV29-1	CSVEWLAATGELFF
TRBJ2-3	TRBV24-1	CATSQGSLSTDTQYF
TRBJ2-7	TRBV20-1	CSAATNPYEQYF